Listed below are T cell receptor beta chains from one sample, sequenced in a study of lymphopenia after photon versus proton radiotherapy. The table came from immunoSEQ multiplex PCR; TCRdb's copy has only in-frame clones and leaves some out. The sample holds more than 30,000 clones, under 90% seen once. Sequences were derived from peripheral blood, sampled from a patient treated with photon-based radiotherapy. Source of these receptors: a man between 45 and 60 years old with gastric cancer. The CDR3 runs from the conserved cysteine through the conserved F or W. The order of the fields is clone size, J gene, D gene, V gene, CDR3 DNA, CDR3 protein. The D gene is left open where the match is weak. Rows may omit the clone size; those that give it use once, few, many or a size class.

- TRBJ1-4 - TRBV5-6 TGTGCCAGCAGCCTGGTCGGGCAGGGAGGCGAAAAACTGTTTTTT CASSLVGQGGEKLFF
- TRBJ2-3 TRBD2 TRBV13 TGTGCCAGCAGCTTGGGACTAGCGGGAACCAGTCCCGACACAGATACGCAGTATTTT CASSLGLAGTSPDTDTQYF
- TRBJ2-1 TRBD2 TRBV2 TGTGCCAGCCCGGCTAGCGGGAGAATGGTTGAGCAGTTCTTC CASPASGRMVEQFF
- TRBJ2-7 - TRBV21-1 TGTGCCAGCAGCCTCGGGAGGGGGTGGGTTTACGAGCAGTACTTC CASSLGRGWVYEQYF
- TRBJ2-5 TRBD2 TRBV11-2 TGTGCCAGCAGCTTAGCGCGACTAGCGGTGGAGACCCAGTACTTC CASSLARLAVETQYF
- TRBJ2-3 TRBD2 TRBV15 TGTGCCACCAGCAGACCCCCGGAGGGACTAGCGGGATCACTAACCTCTAGCACAGATACGCAGTATTTT CATSRPPEGLAGSLTSSTDTQYF
once TRBJ1-1 - TRBV4-1 TGCGCCAGCAGCCAAGAGGGGCAGCCCATCATGAACACTGAAGCTTTCTTT CASSQEGQPIMNTEAFF
- TRBJ2-7 TRBD1 TRBV6-5 TGTGCCGCCCGGGACAGGGCCTACGAGCAGTACTTC CAARDRAYEQYF
- TRBJ2-1 TRBD2 TRBV6-1 TGTGCCAGCAGTGAGGGAGCGGGGACCTACAATGAGCAGTTCTTC CASSEGAGTYNEQFF
- TRBJ2-1 TRBD1 TRBV28 TGTGCCAGCACTTTTGGCGGGACAGGGGTAGTAGATGAGCAGTTCTTC CASTFGGTGVVDEQFF
few TRBJ2-1 TRBD2 TRBV6-5 TGTGCCAGCAGTTCCCAACTAGCGGGAGGCTACAATGAGCAGTTCTTC CASSSQLAGGYNEQFF
- TRBJ2-1 TRBD2 TRBV10-2 TGCGCCAGCAGTGGGGGAACCCTAGCGGTTGTCAACAATGAGCAGTTCTTC CASSGGTLAVVNNEQFF
- TRBJ2-1 - TRBV6-4 TGTGCCAGCAGTGACTCCCGACACCCGTTGGGTGATGAGCAGTTCTTC CASSDSRHPLGDEQFF
- TRBJ2-7 - TRBV7-2 TGTGCCAGCAGCTGGGGGGCAGCTTCCTACGAGCAGTACTTC CASSWGAASYEQYF
- TRBJ2-3 - TRBV9 TGTGCCAGCAGCGGGAGGGGAGTGGGAGATACGCAGTATTTT CASSGRGVGDTQYF
- TRBJ2-3 TRBD2 TRBV7-8 TGTGCCAGCAGCTCGGCCGGGACTAGCTTAGATACGCAGTATTTT CASSSAGTSLDTQYF
- TRBJ1-1 - TRBV6-6 TGTGCCAGCAGTTACTCGTCTCAGCACACTGAAGCTTTCTTT CASSYSSQHTEAFF
- TRBJ2-1 - TRBV27 TGTGCCAGCAGTTTATCGGGGGATGAGCAGTTCTTC CASSLSGDEQFF
few TRBJ2-7 TRBD1 TRBV5-6 TGTGCCAGCAGCTTGATCAGGGGGCCTGGCGAGCAGTACTTC CASSLIRGPGEQYF
- TRBJ1-5 TRBD1 TRBV5-8 TGTGCCAGCAGCCGAGGTACAGGGGGCTTAAAGGGCAATCAGCCCCAGCATTTT CASSRGTGGLKGNQPQHF
- TRBJ1-1 - TRBV6-6 TGTGCCAGCAGTGACCTTAACACTGAAGCTTTCTTT CASSDLNTEAFF
- TRBJ2-3 TRBD2 TRBV2 TGTGCCAGCAGTCCTGGGACTAGCGCCACAGATACGCAGTATTTT CASSPGTSATDTQYF
- TRBJ1-2 - TRBV6-5 TGTGCCAGCAGCGACCGATTCTATGGCTACACCTTC CASSDRFYGYTF
- TRBJ2-2 TRBD2 TRBV7-8 TGTGCCAGCAGCTTAGTTGCTAGCGGGAGTAACGGGGAGCTGTTTTTT CASSLVASGSNGELFF
- TRBJ1-1 TRBD1 TRBV28 TGTGCCAGCAGTCCGGGGACAGAGAACACTGAAGCTTTCTTT CASSPGTENTEAFF
- TRBJ2-1 TRBD1 TRBV19 TGTGCCAGTAGTAGACAGGGGAGTGTACAAAATGAGCAGTTCTTC CASSRQGSVQNEQFF
- TRBJ1-4 - TRBV18 TGTGCCAGCTTTTTTGGGGCTACTAATGAAAAACTGTTTTTT CASFFGATNEKLFF
once TRBJ2-5 - TRBV5-1 TGCGCCAGCAGCACCGGGACTCCGCAAGAGACCCAGTACTTC CASSTGTPQETQYF
- TRBJ2-1 TRBD1 TRBV18 TGTGCCAGCTCACGTCGGACAGGGGGCGAGGCTGAGCAGTTCTTC CASSRRTGGEAEQFF
- TRBJ2-7 - TRBV5-1 TGCGCCAGCAGCTTGGTCGTCCAGCCCTACGAGCAGTACTTC CASSLVVQPYEQYF
- TRBJ2-7 - TRBV2 TGTGCCAGCAGAGGACAGCTAGCCCCGTCCTACGAGCAGTACTTC CASRGQLAPSYEQYF
- TRBJ1-1 - TRBV7-9 TGTGCCAGCAGCAATCAGGGCGCTGAAGCTTTCTTT CASSNQGAEAFF
- TRBJ2-1 TRBD2 TRBV18 TGTGCCAGCTCACCACCGAGGACTAGCGATCACAATGAGCAGTTCTTC CASSPPRTSDHNEQFF
- TRBJ2-1 - TRBV7-7 TGTGCCAGCAGCTTAGGACGGTCTAATGAGCAGTTCTTC CASSLGRSNEQFF
- TRBJ2-1 - TRBV21-1 TGTGCCAGCAGCAAGACGAAACAGGGTCTCTACAATGAGCAGTTCTTC CASSKTKQGLYNEQFF